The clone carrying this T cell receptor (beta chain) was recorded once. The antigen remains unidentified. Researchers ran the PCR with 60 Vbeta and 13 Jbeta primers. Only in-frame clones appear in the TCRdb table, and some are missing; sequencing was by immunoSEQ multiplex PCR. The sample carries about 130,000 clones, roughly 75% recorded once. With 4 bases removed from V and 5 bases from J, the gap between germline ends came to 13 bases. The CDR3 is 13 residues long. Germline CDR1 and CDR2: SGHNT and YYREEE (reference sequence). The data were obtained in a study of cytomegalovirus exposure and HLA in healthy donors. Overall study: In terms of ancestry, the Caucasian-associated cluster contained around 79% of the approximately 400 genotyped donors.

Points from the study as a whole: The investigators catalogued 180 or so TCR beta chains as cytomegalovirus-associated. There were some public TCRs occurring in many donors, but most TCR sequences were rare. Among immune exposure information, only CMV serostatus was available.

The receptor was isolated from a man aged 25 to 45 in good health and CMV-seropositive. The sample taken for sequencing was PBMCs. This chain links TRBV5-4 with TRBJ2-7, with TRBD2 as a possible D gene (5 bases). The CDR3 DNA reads TGTGCCAGCAGCCCCAGGCCGAGGGACGAGCAGTACTTC. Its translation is CASSPRPRDEQYF.